The source of this TCR beta chain is a study of cytomegalovirus exposure and HLA in healthy donors. CDR1 SGHRS and CDR2 YFSETQ come from the germline V gene. Trimming pared 4 bases from V and 1 base from J, leaving 8 bases between. This CDR3 is built from 13 residues. A multiplex PCR was run with 60 Vbeta primers and 13 Jbeta primers. Only in-frame clones appear in the TCRdb table, and some are missing; sequencing was by immunoSEQ multiplex PCR. Its table lists tens of thousands of clones. Whole-study results and caveats: Productive status was seen about 87% or about 30% of the time for most TCR beta V segments in an earlier analysis. V- and J-gene trimming of TCR beta was linked (in a later analysis) to a missense DCLRE1C variant. TCR beta sequences reportedly predicted most subjects' HLA-A and HLA-B alleles accurately.

Remarks on this clone: Its antigen remains unknown.

This chain links TRBV5-1 with TRBJ1-1; perhaps TRBD1 as D (5 bases). The receptor's source is a male donor in good health and CMV-seronegative. The sequencing input was PBMCs. The CDR3 reads CASSMGPNTEAFF. The CDR3 DNA follows: TGCGCCAGCAGCATGGGGCCGAACACTGAAGCTTTCTTT.